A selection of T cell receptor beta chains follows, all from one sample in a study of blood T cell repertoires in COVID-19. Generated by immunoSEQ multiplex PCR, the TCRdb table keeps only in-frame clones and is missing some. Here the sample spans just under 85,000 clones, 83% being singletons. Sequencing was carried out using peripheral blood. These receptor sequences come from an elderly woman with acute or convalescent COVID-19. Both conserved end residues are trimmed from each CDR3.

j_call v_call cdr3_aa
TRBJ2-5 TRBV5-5 ASSRDRWGETQY
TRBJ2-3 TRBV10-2 ASSEPPTRASTDTQY
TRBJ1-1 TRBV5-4 ASSLVDNTEAF
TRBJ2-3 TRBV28 ASSLPTGGTDTQY
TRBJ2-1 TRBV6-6 ASSSDLF
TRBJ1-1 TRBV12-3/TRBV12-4 ASSFYTYTEAF
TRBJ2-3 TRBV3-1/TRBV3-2 ASSRPRGTQY
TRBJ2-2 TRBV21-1 ASSKLMASGRVTGELF
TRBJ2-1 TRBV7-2 ASSWPAGSYNEQF
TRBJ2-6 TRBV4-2 ASSRRGTGGYGANVLT
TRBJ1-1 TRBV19 ASSITNRGVNTEAF
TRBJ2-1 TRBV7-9 ASSLVGGAYNEQF
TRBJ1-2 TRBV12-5 ASGLVLSGSGYT
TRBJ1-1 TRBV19 ASSIRTGIGDTEAF
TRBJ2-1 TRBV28 ASSPPLTSGFYNEQF
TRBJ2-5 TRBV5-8 ASSPAGADGETQY